This T cell receptor (beta chain) was sequenced in a study of blood T cell repertoires in COVID-19 (dated by TCRdb to about 2020). Turning to the overall study: Collaborator samples came from the United States, Italy and Spain and covered acute and convalescent phases of COVID-19. The material from the prospective study consisted of cDNA or gDNA derived from T cells, B-cell-depleted T cells, or PBMCs. A freely available public database, intended as a resource for researchers studying the immune response to SARS-CoV-2, is where the repertoires were released. The samples were drawn from two sources: the first 160 participants of the ongoing ImmuneRACE study, and 1,254 subjects contributed by 6 global collaborators. Sample metadata almost always included a de-identified subject ID, COVID-19 status, age in years and sex. The dataset comprised deeply sampled blood TCRbeta repertoires from subjects exposed to, actively infected with, or recovered from COVID-19. HLA class I and class II types, where available, came from metadata supplied by the sample provider rather than from assay-based typing. Study-wide findings and limitations: How much clinical and demographic metadata was included differed by source and by participant, and the metadata was provided uncurated.

TCRbeta CDR3 regions were amplified from genomic DNA by means of the immunoSEQ Assay, a bias-controlled multiplex PCR. The original pipeline was this. Nucleated cell counts per sample were estimated from amplification of reference gene primers within the assay. Sequence reads were collapsed and filtered to measure the absolute abundance of every unique TCRbeta CDR3 rearrangement. For each sample, productive Simpson clonality was calculated by taking the square root of Simpson's diversity index across productive rearrangements. TCRdb re-hosts the immuneACCESS table, in-frame sequences only. Its copies lack some clones; in the studies checked, an unresolved V gene accounts for under half of them, and the cause for the rest is not known. The D gene and trimming were derived from the DNA, and the V and J assignments and clone size from that table. This sample holds roughly 41,000 clones; roughly 70% were observed only once. The ten most abundant clones make up roughly a tenth of the sample.

One collaborating source in Seattle enrolled patients while the patients were actively infected and followed the patients over time throughout the course of disease. The collaborating institutions used their own protocols to collect whole blood in K2EDTA tubes. For TCRbeta analysis, collaborators shipped samples in one of three forms: frozen whole blood, isolated PBMCs, or DNA extracted from either of those sample types. This clone was counted a single time. Its antigen target is currently unknown. There are no base qualities to consult, and no much larger clone falls within one base. Based on the germline V gene, the CDR1 and CDR2 sequences are KGHSH and LQKENI. The CDR3 numbers 14 residues from cysteine through phenylalanine. The entry retains the CDR3 DNA only, 42 bases that are in frame from base 1. V loses 4 bases of germline sequence and J loses 0 bases, and the interval between the two ends is 9 bases.

The sequence derives from a man between 65 and 85 years old with COVID-19, enrolled during active disease. Here the chain combines TRBV18 and TRBJ1-1; 5 matching bases give a weak D call of TRBD1. Sequences were obtained from peripheral blood. The CDR3 sequence is CASSQGNLNTEAFF. The DNA is as follows: TGTGCCAGCTCACAGGGGAACCTGAACACTGAAGCTTTCTTT.